The clone carrying this T cell receptor (beta chain) was picked up one time. What it recognizes is unknown. This sample is part of a study of immune evolution from preneoplasia to lung adenocarcinoma. Histologic diagnosis was independently verified by two lung pathologists. Study conclusions and caveats: Compared with EGFR-mutant or double wild-type lesions, KRAS-mutant nodules were more clonal.

Libraries were prepared by immunoSEQ multiplex PCR; TCRdb keeps only in-frame clonotypes and omits some of them. The table has some 9,200 clones, nearly 80% seen once. V lost 5 bases, J lost 3 bases, and 9 bases lay in between. Germline V lookup: CDR1 SGHRS, CDR2 YFSETQ. This CDR3 has 12 amino acids. The chain joins TRBV5-1 to TRBJ2-7; D ambiguous. Specimen: FFPE lung adenocarcinoma in situ tissue. The TCR comes from an older person with lung adenocarcinoma. The CDR3 loop is CASSNSFYEQYF. Here the CDR3 DNA reads TGCGCCAGCAGTAACAGTTTCTACGAGCAGTACTTC.